One and the same sample provided the 17 T cell receptor beta chains below, sequenced in a study of early T cells in non-severe SARS-CoV-2 infection. Each CDR3 protein gets one entry after TCRdb re-called the 5' RACE reads with MiXCR. The repertoire holds some 59,000 distinct CDR3 sequences, with around 9.3% as singletons. The sequencing used whole blood, collected at baseline. The receptors stem from an adult who was a healthcare worker with PCR-confirmed SARS-CoV-2 infection or an uninfected control (not recorded which).

V usage is TRBV6-5 and J usage is TRBJ1-3; 8 nucleotides line up with TRBD1. V lost 0 bases and J lost 4; bases outside the gene matches: 2. The CDR3 length is 15 residues. Germline CDR1 is MNHEY and CDR2 is SVGAGI. DNA of the CDR3: TGTGCCAGCAGTTACTCGACAGGGGCCGGAAACACCATATATTTT. This encodes CASSYSTGAGNTIYF.

This clonotype has only a few counts. The rearrangement joins TRBV30 to TRBJ2-1; D remains ambiguous. Trimming removed 5 bases from V and 6 bases from J, with 8 bases in between. CDR1 GTSNPN and CDR2 SVGIG come from the germline V gene (reference sequence). The CDR3 is made up of 11 amino acids. The CDR3 protein is CAWELRNEQFF. The CDR3 bases are TGTGCCTGGGAATTACGCAATGAGCAGTTCTTC.

V is TRBV19 and J is TRBJ2-7, with D perhaps matching TRBD1 (6 bases). Trimming pared 8 bases from V and 7 bases from J, leaving 18 bases between. The germline V gene encodes CDR1 LNHDA and CDR2 SQIVND (reference sequence). This CDR3 has 13 amino acids. CDR3 DNA sequence: TGTGCCAGTCAAAACGGGACACTAAAAGAGCAGTACTTC. Its protein is CASQNGTLKEQYF.

This clonotype has ten or more counts. This chain uses TRBV10-3 with TRBJ1-1; no firm D call. Germline V gene data show CDR1 as ENHRY and CDR2 as SYGVKD. V lost 6 bases and J 3 bases, leaving 8 bases between the germline ends. The CDR3 has 12 amino acids. The CDR3 DNA sequence: TGTGCCATCAGCGGGGTGGACACTGAAGCTTTCTTT. Its protein is CAISGVDTEAFF.

This clonotype was observed a few times. The chain links TRBV3-1 to TRBJ2-1; possibly TRBD1 or TRBD2 for D (5 bases each). This CDR3 has 16 residues. Per germline, CDR1 LGHDT and CDR2 YNNKEL (reference sequence). V was pared by 3 bases and J by 5 bases, with 17 bases between. The CDR3 region has the DNA TGTGCCAGCAGCCATCCTTCCCAGGGACCCCACAATGAGCAGTTCTTC. It translates to CASSHPSQGPHNEQFF.

The chain is built from TRBV10-3 and TRBJ2-5, with 8 positions matching TRBD2. Germline V gene data show CDR1 as ENHRY and CDR2 as SYGVKD. V lost 5 bases, J lost 1 base, and 3 bases stayed unmatched. The CDR3 runs 14 residues. CDR3 in DNA: TGTGCCATCAGTCGGGGGGGTCCCCAAGAGACCCAGTACTTC. This codes for CAISRGGPQETQYF.

The chain has TRBV15 and TRBJ2-5, with a possible D match to TRBD1 (5 bases). CDR1 is LNHNV, CDR2 YYDKDF, per germline (reference sequence). Deletions cut 0 bases from V and 2 bases from J, with 10 bases between. The CDR3 length is 15 residues. Here the CDR3 DNA reads TGTGCCACCAGCAGAGATAGGGGTGCTCAAGAGACCCAGTACTTC. This sequence encodes CATSRDRGAQETQYF. The whole variable domain, remainder taken from reference TRBV15 and TRBJ2-5, is DAMVIQNPRYQVTQFGKPVTLSCSQTLNHNVMYWYQQKSSQAPKLLFHYYDKDFNNEADTPDNFQSRRPNTSFCFLDIRSPGLGDTAMYLCATSRDRGAQETQYFGPGTRLLVL.

The chain links TRBV29-1 to TRBJ2-7; possibly TRBD1 for D (6 bases). CDR1 SQVTM and CDR2 ANQGSEA come from the germline V gene. V lost 4 bases, J lost 3 bases, and 7 bases lay in between. This CDR3 contains 11 residues. The CDR3 bases are TGCAGCGTTGGAGGGGGCTACGAGCAGTACTTC. It encodes CSVGGGYEQYF.

This clonotype has just a few counts. The rearrangement links TRBV27 to TRBJ1-2; 8 nucleotides match TRBD1. The CDR3 runs to 16 residues. Germline V lookup: CDR1 MNHEY, CDR2 SMNVEV (reference sequence). The V segment lost 5 bases and the J segment 5 bases; nucleotides outside the gene matches: 13. The chain's CDR3 is CASSGSGGATLYGYTF. The CDR3 coding sequence is TGTGCCAGCAGTGGATCAGGGGGCGCGACCTTATATGGCTACACCTTC.

This clonotype was detected only a few times. The chain is built from TRBV9 and TRBJ1-2; D is undetermined. Trimming pared 0 bases from V and 4 bases from J, leaving 10 bases between. This CDR3 spans 14 amino acids. The germline V gene encodes CDR1 SGDLS and CDR2 YYNGEE. The CDR3, as DNA: TGTGCCAGCAGCGTAGAGGGCAGCTTCTATGGCTACACCTTC. Amino acids: CASSVEGSFYGYTF.

The chain recombines TRBV20-1 with TRBJ2-2; D perhaps matches TRBD2 (5 bases). Germline CDR1 DFQATT, CDR2 SNEGSKA (reference sequence). The CDR3 totals 15 residues. The V end lost 1 base, the J end lost 4 bases, and 13 bases lay between the germline ends. This CDR3 reads CSARARRAGTGELFF. In DNA form, the CDR3 reads TGCAGTGCTAGAGCTCGGCGGGCGGGCACCGGGGAGCTGTTTTTT.

This chain connects TRBV5-1 to TRBJ2-2; tentatively, D is TRBD2 (6 bases). The CDR3 spans 15 residues. Looked up from germline, CDR1 is SGHRS and CDR2 is YFSETQ. V lost 4 bases to trimming and J lost 2 bases, with 12 bases between them. CDR3 nucleotides: TGCGCCAGCAGCCTCGGGACTCAAAACACCGGGGAGCTGTTTTTT. Encoded protein: CASSLGTQNTGELFF.

This rearrangement joins TRBV12-3 or TRBV12-4 to TRBJ1-2; 7 nucleotides agree with TRBD1. With 0 bases clipped from V and 0 bases from J, the junction kept 4 bases outside the gene matches. This CDR3 spans 16 amino acids. CDR3 region: CASSLARQGTNYGYTF. The CDR3 nucleotides read TGTGCCAGCAGTTTAGCGAGACAGGGAACTAACTATGGCTACACCTTC.

This clonotype was counted ten times or more. This chain's CDR3 is CASSLVTRLEGVSSPLHF. In nucleotides, the CDR3 is TGCGCCAGCAGCTTGGTCACCCGATTGGAGGGAGTGAGTTCACCCCTCCACTTT. The V gene is TRBV5-1, the J gene TRBJ1-6, with unresolved D. This CDR3 spans 18 amino acids. Germline V lookup: CDR1 SGHRS, CDR2 YFSETQ. The V and J ends lost 0 bases and 9 bases respectively, with 22 bases between them.

This clonotype showed up just a few times. The chain recombines TRBV3-1 with TRBJ2-7; the match to TRBD2 covers 11 bases. The trim removed 3 bases at V and 5 bases at J, leaving 6 bases unmatched. The CDR3 is 15 amino acids. Per germline, CDR1 LGHDT and CDR2 YNNKEL (reference sequence). CDR3: CASSHKLAGADEQYF. The CDR3 DNA follows: TGTGCCAGCAGCCACAAACTAGCGGGGGCGGACGAGCAGTACTTC.

The genes are TRBV19 and TRBJ1-2, with a tentative D call TRBD1 (5 bases). The CDR3 contains 12 residues. CDR1 and CDR2 from the germline V gene are LNHDA and SQIVND (reference sequence). The V end was cut by 4 bases, the J end by 8 bases, with 11 bases between. In DNA form, the CDR3 reads TGTGCCAGTAGTAGTGGGGCTCTCGGCTACACCTTC. Translation: CASSSGALGYTF.

This clonotype was seen many times. The chain combines TRBV20-1 with TRBJ2-4; D remains ambiguous. The CDR3 length is 15 residues. V dropped 0 bases and J dropped 1 base, with 10 bases sitting between them. Germline CDR1 reads DFQATT; CDR2 reads SNEGSKA (reference sequence). CDR3 bases: TGCAGTGCTAGAGACAGCCCCACCGCCAAAAACATTCAGTACTTC. Translating gives CSARDSPTAKNIQYF.